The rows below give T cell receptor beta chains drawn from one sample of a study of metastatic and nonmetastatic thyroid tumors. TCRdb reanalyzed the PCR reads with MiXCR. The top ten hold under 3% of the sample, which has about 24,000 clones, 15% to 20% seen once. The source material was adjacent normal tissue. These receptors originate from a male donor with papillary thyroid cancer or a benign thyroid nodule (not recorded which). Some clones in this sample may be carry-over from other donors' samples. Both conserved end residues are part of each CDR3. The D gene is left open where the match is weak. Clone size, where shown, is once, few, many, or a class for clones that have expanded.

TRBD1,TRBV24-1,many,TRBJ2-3,CATSDLGQGVSDTQYF,TGTGCCACCAGTGACTTGGGGCAGGGGGTATCAGATACGCAGTATTTT
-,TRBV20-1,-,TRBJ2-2,CSTREGTGELFF,TGCAGTACTAGAGAGGGGACCGGGGAGCTGTTTTTT
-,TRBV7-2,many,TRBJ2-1,CASSFWGGALQNNEQFF,TGTGCCAGCAGCTTCTGGGGGGGCGCCTTGCAAAACAATGAGCAGTTCTTC
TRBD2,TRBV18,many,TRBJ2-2,CASSKIAGTNTGELFF,TGTGCCAGCTCAAAAATAGCGGGGACGAACACCGGGGAGCTGTTTTTT
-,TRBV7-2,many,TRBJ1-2,CASSLGSKGGYGYTF,TGTGCCAGCAGCTTAGGAAGTAAGGGGGGCTATGGCTACACCTTC
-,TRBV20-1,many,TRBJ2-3,CSAPRAGLTDTQYF,TGCAGTGCTCCAAGGGCGGGCCTCACAGATACGCAGTATTTT
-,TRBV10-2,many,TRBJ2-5,CASSVQWETQYF,TGCGCCAGCAGTGTACAATGGGAGACCCAGTACTTC
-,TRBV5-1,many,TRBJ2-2,CASSTGDLNTGELFF,TGCGCCAGCTCTACGGGGGACCTCAACACCGGGGAGCTGTTTTTT
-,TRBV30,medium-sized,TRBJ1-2,CACMSRSNYGYTF,TGTGCCTGTATGTCGAGGAGCAACTATGGCTACACCTTC
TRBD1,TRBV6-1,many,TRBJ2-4,CASSYGTDIAKNIQYF,TGTGCCAGCAGTTATGGGACAGATATAGCCAAAAACATTCAGTACTTC
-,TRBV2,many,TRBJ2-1,CASIPLASPANNEQFF,TGTGCCAGCATTCCCCTGGCTAGTCCGGCTAACAATGAGCAGTTCTTC
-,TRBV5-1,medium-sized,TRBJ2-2,CASSSQGGSNTGELFF,TGCGCCAGCAGCTCACAGGGCGGTTCGAACACCGGGGAGCTGTTTTTT
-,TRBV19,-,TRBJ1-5,CASRRRGQPKHF,TGTGCCAGTAGACGCAGGGGCCAGCCCAAGCATTTT
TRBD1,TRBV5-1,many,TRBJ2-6,CASSLWGQENSGANVLTF,TGCGCCAGCAGCTTGTGGGGACAGGAGAACTCTGGGGCCAACGTCCTGACTTTC
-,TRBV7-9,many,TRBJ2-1,CASSSPGSSYNEQFF,TGTGCCAGCAGCTCCCCGGGATCCTCCTACAATGAGCAGTTCTTC
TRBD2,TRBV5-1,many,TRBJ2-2,CASRTSGGVNTGELFF,TGCGCCAGCCGGACTAGCGGGGGTGTGAACACCGGGGAGCTGTTTTTT
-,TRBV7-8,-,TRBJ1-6,CDSSQRIYNAPLHF,TGTGACAGCAGCCAACGGATCTATAATGCTCCCCTCCACTTT
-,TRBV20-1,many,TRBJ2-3,CSAILIGDTQYF,TGCAGTGCTATATTAATCGGAGATACGCAGTATTTT
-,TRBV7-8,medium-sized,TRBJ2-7,CASSLTFRGNYEQYF,TGTGCCAGCAGCCTTACCTTCCGGGGCAACTACGAGCAGTACTTC
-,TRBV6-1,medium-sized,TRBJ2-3,CASSLTVPGTDTQYF,TGTGCCAGCAGTTTGACAGTTCCGGGCACAGATACGCAGTATTTT
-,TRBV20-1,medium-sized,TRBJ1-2,CSAREGTGYGYTF,TGCAGTGCTAGAGAAGGGACGGGCTATGGCTACACCTTC
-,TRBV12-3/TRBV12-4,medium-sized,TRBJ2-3,CASSSGSSTDTQYF,TGTGCCAGCAGTTCCGGTTCTAGCACAGATACGCAGTATTTT
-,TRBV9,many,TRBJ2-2,CASSVGSGEVTGELFF,TGTGCCAGCAGCGTAGGGTCGGGAGAGGTCACCGGGGAGCTGTTTTTT
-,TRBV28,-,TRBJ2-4,CASSLFRTAENIQYF,TGTGCCAGCAGTTTATTCAGGACAGCTGAAAACATTCAGTACTTC
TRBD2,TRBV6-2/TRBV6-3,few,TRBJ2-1,CASSYGLAGAYEQFF,TGTGCCAGCAGTTACGGGCTAGCGGGAGCTTATGAGCAGTTCTTC
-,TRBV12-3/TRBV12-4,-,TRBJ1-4,CASSSRTAPGEKLFF,TGTGCCAGCAGTTCTAGGACAGCCCCCGGTGAAAAACTGTTTTTT
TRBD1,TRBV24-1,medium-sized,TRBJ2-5,CATSEPRQGRGETQYF,TGTGCCACCAGTGAACCTCGACAGGGGCGGGGAGAGACCCAGTACTTC
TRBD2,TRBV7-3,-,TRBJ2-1,CASRTGLAGDVEQFF,TGTGCCAGCAGAACAGGACTAGCGGGAGACGTGGAGCAGTTCTTC
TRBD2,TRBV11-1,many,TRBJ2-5,CASSPEGLAGGRQETQYF,TGTGCCAGCAGCCCAGAGGGACTAGCGGGGGGCCGCCAAGAGACCCAGTACTTC
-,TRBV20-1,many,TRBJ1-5,CSAREGAESNQPQHF,TGCAGTGCTAGAGAGGGAGCTGAGAGCAATCAGCCCCAGCATTTT
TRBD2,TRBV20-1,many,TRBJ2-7,CSASPRWSLRGATYEQYF,TGCAGTGCTAGCCCGCGTTGGTCCTTGCGGGGGGCAACCTACGAGCAGTACTTC
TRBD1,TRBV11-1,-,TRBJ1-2,CASSGLTGQGISSGYTF,TGTGCCAGCAGCGGGCTGACGGGACAGGGAATTTCAAGCGGCTACACCTTC
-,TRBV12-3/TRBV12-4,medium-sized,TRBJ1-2,CASKTDNYGYTF,TGTGCCAGCAAAACGGACAACTATGGCTACACCTTC
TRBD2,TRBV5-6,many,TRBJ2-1,CASSLEGLAGSPYNEQFF,TGTGCCAGCAGCTTGGAGGGGTTAGCGGGGTCCCCCTACAATGAGCAGTTCTTC
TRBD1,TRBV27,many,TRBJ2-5,CASGDRDQETQYF,TGTGCCAGCGGTGACAGGGACCAAGAGACCCAGTACTTC
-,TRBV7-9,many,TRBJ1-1,CASSPYRADTEAFF,TGTGCCAGCAGTCCCTACAGGGCGGACACTGAAGCTTTCTTT
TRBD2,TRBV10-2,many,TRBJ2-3,CASSESRGGSDTQYF,TGCGCCAGCAGTGAGTCCCGGGGGGGCTCAGATACGCAGTATTTT
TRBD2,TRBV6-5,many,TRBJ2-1,CASSYRAGEWDEQFF,TGTGCCAGCAGTTATCGGGCGGGAGAGTGGGATGAGCAGTTCTTC
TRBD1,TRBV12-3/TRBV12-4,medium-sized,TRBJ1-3,CASSRGQVSGNTIYF,TGTGCCAGCAGCCGAGGACAGGTCTCTGGAAACACCATATATTTT
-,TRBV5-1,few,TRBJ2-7,CASSFFPGLPCEQYF,TGCGCCAGCAGCTTTTTTCCCGGGCTCCCCTGCGAGCAGTACTTC
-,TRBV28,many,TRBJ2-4,CASSPGFPKNIQYF,TGTGCCAGCAGTCCGGGATTCCCAAAAAACATTCAGTACTTC
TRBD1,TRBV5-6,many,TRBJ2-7,CASSLLIDRGLGEQYF,TGTGCCAGCAGCTTGCTCATCGACAGGGGCCTTGGCGAGCAGTACTTC
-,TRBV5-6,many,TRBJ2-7,CASSIPSSRGDVEQYF,TGTGCCAGCAGCATCCCATCTTCGAGGGGCGATGTAGAGCAGTACTTC